The 7 T cell receptor beta chains below all came from one sample that was sequenced in a study of shared clonotypes between healthy human individuals. The repertoire was sequenced with immunoSEQ multiplex PCR; TCRdb's copy has only in-frame clones and lacks some. Of about 490,000 clones in the sample, roughly 85% are singletons; the top ten hold approximately 12%. The material sequenced was PBMCs. The receptors originated from a woman aged 35 to 49 in good health. Some clones in this sample may be carry-over from other donors' samples.

The gene calls are TRBV5-4 and TRBJ2-7, with 9 bases that match TRBD1. From germline, CDR1 is SGHNT and CDR2 YYREEE (reference sequence). The CDR3 has 15 amino acids. The J segment lost 0 bases and the V segment lost 4 bases, leaving 5 bases of the junction unmatched. The CDR3 sequence: CASSLGTGYSYEQYF. CDR3 coding DNA: TGTGCCAGCAGCCTGGGGACAGGGTACTCCTACGAGCAGTACTTC.

In its sample, this clone was seen once. The chain links TRBV14 to TRBJ1-2; 7 positions agree with TRBD1. This CDR3 is built from 17 residues. The germline V gene has CDR1 SGHDN and CDR2 FVKESK. Losses at the gene ends were 1 base for V and 0 bases for J; bases not matched to a gene: 8. CDR3 DNA: TGTGCCAGCAGCCAAGCCTGGCGAGGGACAGCTAACTATGGCTACACCTTC. Translation: CASSQAWRGTANYGYTF. The full variable domain, rest sourced from reference TRBV14 and TRBJ1-2, is EAGVTQFPSHSVIEKGQTVTLRCDPISGHDNLYWYRRVMGKEIKFLLHFVKESKQDESGMPNNRFLAERTGGTYSTLKVQPAELEDSGVYFCASSQAWRGTANYGYTFGSGTRLTVV.

The chain has TRBV5-1 and TRBJ2-5; 10 bases are shared with TRBD2. CDR1 SGHRS and CDR2 YFSETQ come from the germline V gene. V gave up 4 bases and J gave up 3 bases; unmatched junction bases: 6. This CDR3 spans 15 amino acids. CDR3 amino acids: CASSPFTSGKETQYF. The CDR3 DNA sequence: TGCGCCAGCAGCCCTTTCACTAGCGGGAAAGAGACCCAGTACTTC.

This clone was observed a few times. V usage is TRBV6-1 and J usage is TRBJ2-4, with D perhaps TRBD1 (6 bases). CDR3 length: 18 residues. The V and J ends lost 0 bases and 0 bases respectively, with 15 bases between them. Germline V gene lookup returns CDR1 MNHNS and CDR2 SASEGT. CDR3 in amino acids: CASSEAPLTGRAKNIQYF. Here the CDR3 DNA reads TGTGCCAGCAGTGAAGCCCCCCTAACAGGGAGAGCCAAAAACATTCAGTACTTC.

The chain couples TRBV29-1 to TRBJ1-4; TRBD1 matches at 11 bases. The CDR3 is made up of 15 amino acids. CDR1 and CDR2 from the germline V gene are SQVTM and ANQGSEA. V shed 2 bases, J shed 8 bases, and the junction held 7 bases outside the gene matches. The CDR3 loop is CSVESPGTGGEKLFF. The CDR3 DNA is TGCAGCGTTGAATCCCCCGGGACAGGGGGGGAAAAACTGTTTTTT.

V usage is TRBV30 and J usage is TRBJ1-4; 9 positions match TRBD1. From germline, CDR1 is GTSNPN and CDR2 SVGIG (reference sequence). The CDR3 length is 15 residues. With 2 bases clipped from V and 7 bases from J, the junction kept 8 bases outside the gene matches. The CDR3 reads CAWSHPTGGSEKLFF. In nucleotides, the CDR3 is TGTGCCTGGAGTCACCCGACAGGGGGAAGTGAAAAACTGTTTTTT.

The chain uses TRBV12-2 and TRBJ2-7; TRBD2 reflects the table's D call only, with no check against the DNA. TRBV12-2 is labeled a pseudogene. The CDR3 is 16 residues long. CDR3 sequence (DNA): TGTGCAAGTCGCTTAGCAAGCGGGAGATCTACCTACGAGCAGTACTTC. This sequence encodes CASRLASGRSTYEQYF.